A selection of T cell receptor beta chains follows, all from one sample in a study of PD-1 blockade in mismatch repair-deficient tumors. Some clones are missing from TCRdb's copy, which holds only in-frame ones; the method was immunoSEQ multiplex PCR. There are more than 90,000 clones in the sample; around 80% occur only once, and about 4.7% lies in the top ten. Sequencing was performed on peripheral blood, taken roughly 13 months after starting pembrolizumab. The receptors come from an adult with mismatch repair-deficient cancer. The CDR3 runs from the conserved cysteine through the conserved F or W. A D gene is named only where the DNA matches it firmly. Not all rows give a size; the values are once, few, many and, for expanded clones, a class.

clone_size	d_call	cdr3_length	v_call	j_call	cdr3_aa	cdr3_nt
NA	TRBD2	19	TRBV9	TRBJ2-1	CASSPWDRVGREGRDEQFF	TGTGCCAGCAGCCCCTGGGACAGAGTCGGGCGGGAGGGCAGGGATGAGCAGTTCTTC
NA	NA	13	TRBV7-9	TRBJ2-7	CASSLTGAYEQYF	TGTGCCAGCAGCTTAACGGGAGCCTACGAGCAGTACTTC
NA	TRBD1	13	TRBV30	TRBJ2-5	CAWETGGAETQYF	TGTGCCTGGGAGACAGGGGGCGCTGAGACCCAGTACTTC
once	NA	15	TRBV6-1	TRBJ1-1	CASSERGGMNTEAFF	TGTGCCAGCAGTGAAAGAGGAGGGATGAACACTGAAGCTTTCTTT
NA	NA	16	TRBV14	TRBJ2-7	CASSQDLGLPGVEQYF	TGTGCCAGCAGCCAAGATTTGGGACTGCCCGGAGTGGAGCAGTACTTC
NA	TRBD2	15	TRBV27	TRBJ2-7	CASSGAGGQSYEQYF	TGTGCCAGCAGTGGGGCGGGAGGCCAATCATACGAGCAGTACTTC
NA	NA	15	TRBV5-4	TRBJ2-1	CASSQDSGSWNEQFF	TGTGCCAGCAGCCAAGATTCAGGGAGCTGGAATGAGCAGTTCTTC
few	NA	14	TRBV11-2	TRBJ1-5	CASSLGRGNQPQHF	TGTGCCAGCAGCTTAGGAAGGGGCAATCAGCCCCAGCATTTT
few	NA	14	TRBV27	TRBJ1-5	CASSLLGEGQPQHF	TGTGCCAGCAGTTTACTGGGGGAAGGTCAGCCCCAGCATTTT
NA	NA	14	TRBV27	TRBJ1-1	CASRDRRWNTEAFF	TGTGCCAGCAGGGATAGACGGTGGAACACTGAAGCTTTCTTT
NA	TRBD2	15	TRBV10-1	TRBJ2-3	CASSAGGSGFGTQYF	TGCGCCAGCAGTGCCGGCGGGAGTGGGTTTGGTACGCAGTATTTT
NA	NA	13	TRBV5-4	TRBJ2-3	CATSGSEADTQYF	TGTGCCACCTCAGGGAGCGAGGCAGATACGCAGTATTTT
NA	NA	13	TRBV7-7	TRBJ2-3	CASSAAEFGTQYF	TGTGCTAGCAGCGCAGCGGAGTTTGGAACGCAGTATTTT
NA	TRBD1	18	TRBV11-2	TRBJ1-5	CASSQARGQGRGNQPQHF	TGTGCCAGCAGTCAAGCACGCGGACAGGGACGAGGCAATCAGCCCCAGCATTTT
once	NA	14	TRBV7-2	TRBJ2-7	CASSLSTTNYEQYF	TGTGCCAGCAGCCTTTCGACTACCAACTACGAGCAGTACTTC
NA	NA	17	TRBV10-2	TRBJ2-7	CASSEGITTPLDYEQYF	TGCGCCAGCAGTGAGGGTATAACTACCCCCCTAGATTACGAGCAGTACTTC
NA	NA	13	TRBV5-4	TRBJ2-5	CASNTGPQETQYF	TGTGCCAGCAATACCGGGCCCCAAGAGACCCAGTACTTC
NA	TRBD1	14	TRBV19	TRBJ1-2	CASSLSLGTDGYTF	TGTGCCAGTAGTCTATCCCTAGGGACAGATGGCTACACCTTC
NA	NA	17	TRBV27	TRBJ2-3	CASSLGRDSITTDTQYF	TGTGCCAGCAGTTTGGGGCGGGACTCGATAACTACAGATACGCAGTATTTT
NA	TRBD2	15	TRBV7-7	TRBJ2-5	CASSLLSGIQETQYF	TGTGCTAGCAGCCTCTTAAGCGGGATCCAAGAGACCCAGTACTTC
NA	NA	15	TRBV11-3	TRBJ2-1	CASSLDGGSYNEQFF	TGTGCCAGCAGCTTAGACGGGGGCTCCTACAATGAGCAGTTCTTC
NA	TRBD1	20	TRBV30	TRBJ1-2	CAWSVGRGLVAGGVIYGYTF	TGTGCCTGGAGTGTAGGCAGGGGGCTTGTCGCAGGCGGGGTGATCTATGGCTACACCTTC
NA	TRBD1	16	TRBV15	TRBJ2-3	CATSRPYRTGTDTQYF	TGTGCCACCAGCAGACCGTACAGGACAGGGACAGATACGCAGTATTTT
NA	TRBD2	14	TRBV7-3	TRBJ2-1	CASSSSGSDNEQFF	TGTGCCAGCAGCTCGAGCGGGAGTGACAATGAGCAGTTCTTC
NA	TRBD1	15	TRBV5-1	TRBJ1-4	CASSLSGGRNEKLFF	TGCGCCAGCAGCTTATCAGGGGGACGTAATGAAAAACTGTTTTTT
NA	NA	11	TRBV29-1	TRBJ1-1	CSALLFTEAFF	TGCAGCGCCCTCCTCTTCACTGAAGCTTTCTTT
NA	TRBD2	17	TRBV11-3	TRBJ2-2	CASSLGLAGLGAGELFF	TGTGCCAGCAGCCTGGGACTAGCGGGTCTGGGCGCCGGGGAGCTGTTTTTT
NA	TRBD1	12	TRBV10-3	TRBJ1-2	CAISDRDRMHTF	TGTGCCATCAGTGACCGGGACAGAATGCACACCTTC
NA	TRBD1	16	TRBV10-2	TRBJ2-7	CASSISGTGKAQEQYF	TGCGCCAGCAGTATATCCGGGACAGGTAAAGCGCAGGAGCAGTACTTC
NA	NA	12	TRBV25-1	TRBJ2-5	CASRIGGETQYF	TGTGCCAGCAGGATAGGGGGAGAGACCCAGTACTTC
NA	NA	15	TRBV30	TRBJ2-2	CAWREGQTNTGELFF	TGTGCCTGGAGGGAAGGACAGACGAACACCGGGGAGCTGTTTTTT
medium-sized	NA	16	TRBV19	TRBJ1-2	CASSIRGHLSNYGYTF	TGTGCCAGTAGTATCCGAGGACACCTTTCTAACTATGGCTACACCTTC
few	NA	11	TRBV30	TRBJ2-7	CAWTGTYEQYF	TGTGCCTGGACTGGGACCTACGAGCAGTACTTC
NA	NA	12	TRBV5-1	TRBJ2-3	CASSFNTDTQYF	TGCGCCAGCAGCTTCAACACAGATACGCAGTATTTT
NA	NA	14	TRBV6-6	TRBJ2-2	CASTNTRDTGELFF	TGTGCCAGCACTAATACTAGGGACACCGGGGAGCTGTTTTTT
NA	TRBD1	16	TRBV27	TRBJ2-1	CASSSSTGAYYNEQFF	TGTGCCAGCAGTTCCTCGACAGGGGCTTACTACAATGAGCAGTTCTTC
NA	TRBD1	15	TRBV7-9	TRBJ1-5	CASSRGTGIDQPQHF	TGTGCCAGCAGCCGAGGGACAGGGATAGACCAGCCTCAGCATTTT
NA	NA	15	TRBV28	TRBJ1-5	CASSSGTYSNQPQHF	TGTGCCAGCAGTTCCGGGACATACAGCAATCAGCCCCAGCATTTT
NA	NA	14	TRBV7-2	TRBJ2-3	CASSLDGSTDTQYF	TGTGCCAGCAGCTTAGACGGGAGCACAGATACGCAGTATTTT
NA	NA	15	TRBV19	TRBJ1-4	CASSISASDNEKLFF	TGTGCCAGTAGTATCTCTGCCAGTGATAATGAAAAACTGTTTTTT
few	NA	14	TRBV12-5	TRBJ1-1	CASGTPPTNGQAFF	TGTGCTAGTGGTACCCCCCCGACGAACGGACAAGCTTTCTTT
NA	TRBD2	14	TRBV18	TRBJ2-1	CASSPLGGGAEQFF	TGTGCCAGCTCACCCCTGGGCGGGGGGGCTGAGCAGTTCTTC
NA	TRBD1	15	TRBV30	TRBJ2-7	CAWASLGDREREQYF	TGTGCCTGGGCTTCCCTAGGGGACAGGGAACGCGAGCAGTACTTC
few	NA	10	TRBV9	TRBJ1-5	CASSGWPQHF	TGTGCCAGCAGTGGATGGCCCCAGCATTTT
NA	NA	15	TRBV5-6	TRBJ2-3	CASSLSRQVTDTQYF	TGTGCCAGCAGCTTAAGCAGACAGGTCACAGATACGCAGTATTTT
NA	NA	14	TRBV5-1	TRBJ2-7	CASSLDRPRNEQYF	TGCGCCAGCAGCTTGGACAGGCCTCGGAACGAGCAGTACTTC
once	NA	14	TRBV4-2	TRBJ2-3	CASSPAGLTDTQYF	TGTGCCAGCAGCCCCGCGGGATTGACAGATACGCAGTATTTT
NA	NA	16	TRBV7-9	TRBJ1-1	CASSYRGGAIPPEAFF	TGTGCCAGCAGCTACCGGGGTGGGGCTATTCCGCCTGAAGCTTTCTTT
NA	NA	12	TRBV11-2	TRBJ2-1	CASSYSPGRRFF	TGTGCCAGCAGCTATTCTCCGGGACGCCGGTTCTTC
NA	NA	15	TRBV5-1	TRBJ1-4	CASSLLSGANEKLFF	TGCGCCAGCAGCTTGTTATCTGGGGCTAATGAAAAACTGTTTTTT
NA	NA	14	TRBV9	TRBJ1-1	CASSVVPGNPEAFF	TGTGCCAGCAGCGTAGTTCCGGGAAACCCTGAAGCTTTCTTT
NA	NA	13	TRBV7-9	TRBJ2-7	CASSLVEGYEQYF	TGTGCCAGCAGCTTAGTTGAGGGATACGAGCAGTACTTC
NA	TRBD2	16	TRBV5-1	TRBJ2-1	CASSQVAGGLGDEQFF	TGCGCCAGCAGCCAAGTAGCGGGAGGCCTCGGGGATGAGCAGTTCTTC
NA	NA	14	TRBV6-5	TRBJ1-3	CASSPTGTGNTIYF	TGTGCCAGCAGTCCTACAGGGACTGGAAACACCATATATTTT